One sample yielded the 20 T cell receptor beta chains listed below, sequenced in a study of T cells in Graves' hyperthyroidism and ophthalmopathy. Template material for amplifying TCR beta CDR3 regions consisted of RNA transcripts. HTBI primers drove first-round RT-PCR of the TCR CDR3. One entry per CDR3 protein results from TCRdb running MiXCR on the multiplex PCR reads. The sample consists of hundreds of thousands of distinct CDR3 sequences, 15% to 20% of them appearing once. Sequenced input: blood. These receptors all stem from a woman younger than 30 with Graves' hyperthyroidism.

This clonotype was seen repeatedly, ten times or more. The chain carries TRBV28 and TRBJ1-5; TRBD1 aligns across 9 bases. This CDR3 is 14 amino acids long. The V gene end was trimmed by 5 bases and the J gene end by 6 bases; junction bases not matched to a gene: 5. Germline values: CDR1 MDHEN, CDR2 SYDVKM. The CDR3 is CASSGGTGSQPQHF. Here the CDR3 DNA reads TGTGCCAGCAGTGGCGGGACAGGGAGTCAGCCCCAGCATTTT.

V is TRBV15 and J is TRBJ1-2; D is unresolved. The CDR3 covers 14 residues. V was pared by 1 base and J by 4 bases, with 10 bases between. Germline values: CDR1 LNHNV, CDR2 YYDKDF (reference sequence). CDR3 nucleotides: TGTGCCACCAGCAGAGGTGCGGACGCCTATGGCTACACCTTC. This codes for CATSRGADAYGYTF.

This clonotype appeared many times. The chain combines TRBV18 with TRBJ2-7; 8 nucleotides agree with TRBD1. The germline V gene has CDR1 KGHSH and CDR2 LQKENI. V trimming: 4 bases; J trimming: 2 bases; junction bases outside the gene matches: 7. CDR3 length: 15 amino acids. CDR3 loop: CASSRTGTGPYEQYF. The CDR3 bases are TGTGCCAGCTCACGAACCGGGACAGGCCCCTACGAGCAGTACTTC.

The J gene is TRBJ1-6, the V gene TRBV30; 9 positions match TRBD1. This CDR3 is 14 amino acids long. V shed 0 bases, J shed 11 bases, and the junction held 5 bases outside the gene matches. Germline V CDR1 and CDR2: GTSNPN, SVGIG (reference sequence). CDR3 coding DNA: TGTGCCTGGAGTGTCGGGACAGGGTGGACACCCCTCCACTTT. Its translation: CAWSVGTGWTPLHF.

The rearrangement joins TRBV14 to TRBJ1-5; D uncertain. Germline CDR1 SGHDN, CDR2 FVKESK. The CDR3 runs to 13 residues. V lost 0 bases and J 6 bases, leaving 6 bases between the germline ends. CDR3 coding DNA: TGTGCCAGCAGCCAAGATCCGGGTCAGCCCCAGCATTTT. Translating it yields CASSQDPGQPQHF.

The chain has TRBV5-4 and TRBJ1-1; 7 bases line up with TRBD1. Germline CDR1 SGHNT, CDR2 YYREEE (reference sequence). V lost 5 bases, J lost 8 bases, and 12 bases stayed unmatched. The CDR3 runs 14 residues. CDR3 sequence: CASSPRDRQPEAFF. The DNA for the CDR3 is TGTGCCAGCAGTCCGCGGGACAGACAACCCGAAGCTTTCTTT. The variable domain in full, with the rest retrieved from reference TRBV5-4 and TRBJ1-1, is ETGVTQSPTHLIKTRGQQVTLRCSSQSGHNTVSWYQQALGQGPQFIFQYYREEENGRGNFPPRFSGLQFPNYSSELNVNALELDDSALYLCASSPRDRQPEAFFGQGTRLTVV.

Only a few counts were recorded for this clonotype. The chain carries TRBV7-8 and TRBJ2-7; D call uncertain. CDR1 SGHVS and CDR2 FQNEAQ come from the germline V gene. The ends were cut back, 4 bases at V and 0 bases at J, with 13 bases in the middle. The CDR3 covers 15 residues. The CDR3 region has the DNA TGTGCCAGCAGCTCGCCGACACGGAGCTCCTACGAGCAGTACTTC. Its protein is CASSSPTRSSYEQYF.

This clonotype was counted ten times or more. The rearrangement links TRBV10-3 to TRBJ1-5; no definite D call. Trimming took 0 bases from V and 6 from J, leaving 6 bases between them. Germline V CDR1 and CDR2: ENHRY, SYGVKD. The length of the CDR3 is 13 residues. CDR3: CAISESNLQPQHF. The CDR3 DNA is TGTGCCATCAGTGAGTCAAATCTTCAGCCCCAGCATTTT.

This clonotype was seen a few times. The genes are TRBV24-1 and TRBJ2-2; 7 bases map to TRBD1. Losses at the gene ends were 4 bases for V and 7 bases for J; bases not matched to a gene: 11. Germline CDR1 is KGHDR and CDR2 is SFDVKD. This CDR3 spans 16 amino acids. In DNA, the CDR3 is TGTGCCACCAGTGACGAAACCGACAGGGAGAACGGGGAGCTGTTTTTT. This sequence encodes CATSDETDRENGELFF.

This chain uses TRBV6-1 with TRBJ2-7; D unresolved. The CDR3 extends over 11 amino acids. V gave up 9 bases and J gave up 8 bases, with 14 bases separating them. Germline V gene lookup returns CDR1 MNHNS and CDR2 SASEGT. The CDR3 bases are TGTGCCAGTAACCTCGGCGGAAAGCAGTACTTC. Its translation: CASNLGGKQYF.

This chain joins TRBV7-2 and TRBJ2-5; TRBD2 aligns across 7 bases. This CDR3 comprises 13 residues. The germline gives CDR1 SGHTA, CDR2 FQGNSA. The trim removed 1 base at V and 7 bases at J, leaving 3 bases unmatched. In DNA, the CDR3 is TGTGCCAGCAGCTTAGGAGCGGGGTCGACCCAGTACTTC. This translates into CASSLGAGSTQYF.

This clonotype was detected only a few times. This sequence joins TRBV27 and TRBJ2-7; a possible D gene is TRBD2 (6 bases). Per the germline V gene, CDR1 is MNHEY and CDR2 is SMNVEV (reference sequence). The CDR3 spans 19 residues. V was trimmed by 6 bases and J by 0 bases, leaving 27 bases between them. CDR3 region: CASRSPRVGRSGSSYEQYF. In DNA, the CDR3 is TGTGCCAGCAGATCACCCCGGGTGGGTCGTAGCGGTAGCTCCTACGAGCAGTACTTC.

This clonotype was detected only a few times. One end of the junction does not line up with germline, which may come from a read error. The chain combines TRBV11-2 with TRBJ1-4; TRBD1 matches 7 bases. The V gene's germline CDR1 is SGHAT and CDR2 FQNNGV. The CDR3 covers 15 residues. DNA of the CDR3: TGTGCCAGCAGCGTAGACCGGGACAGTAATGAAAAACTGTTTTTT. As protein: CASSVDRDSNEKLFF.

This clonotype occurred many times. CDR3 residues: CASSSGRDFEAFF. Here the CDR3 DNA reads TGCGCCAGCAGCTCGGGACGGGACTTCGAAGCTTTCTTT. The V gene is TRBV5-1, the J gene TRBJ1-1, with D possibly matching TRBD1 (5 bases). The CDR3 has 13 amino acids. Germline CDR1 reads SGHRS; CDR2 reads YFSETQ. Trimming left V 3 bases short and J 8 bases short, with 14 bases between. The variable domain in full, completed from reference TRBV5-1 and TRBJ1-1, reads KAGVTQTPRYLIKTRGQQVTLSCSPISGHRSVSWYQQTPGQGLQFLFEYFSETQRNKGNFPGRFSGRQFSNSRSEMNVSTLELGDSALYLCASSSGRDFEAFFGQGTRLTVV.

The J gene is TRBJ2-7, the V gene TRBV19; 7 bases line up with TRBD1. The V segment lost 5 bases and the J segment 6 bases; nucleotides outside the gene matches: 10. Per the germline V gene, CDR1 is LNHDA and CDR2 is SQIVND (reference sequence). The CDR3 extends over 14 amino acids. The CDR3 is CASSGATGYGEQYF. The CDR3 DNA is TGTGCCAGTAGTGGTGCGACAGGGTACGGCGAGCAGTACTTC.

This clonotype was seen at least ten times. CDR3 region: CAWRHTGGLGEKLFF. CDR3 nucleotides: TGTGCCTGGAGACACACAGGGGGCTTGGGTGAAAAACTGTTTTTT. This sequence joins TRBV30 and TRBJ1-4, with 9 bases aligning to TRBD1. Germline CDR1 GTSNPN, CDR2 SVGIG (reference sequence). Trimming cost V 3 bases and J 7 bases; bases outside gene matches: 9. The CDR3 has 15 residues. Full variable domain (outside the CDR3, taken from reference TRBV30 and TRBJ1-4): SQTIHQWPATLVQPVGSPLSLECTVEGTSNPNLYWYRQAAGRGLQLLFYSVGIGQISSEVPQNLSASRPQDRQFILSSKKLLLSDSGFYLCAWRHTGGLGEKLFFGSGTQLSVL.

This clonotype was recorded at least ten times. The V gene is TRBV12-3 or TRBV12-4, the J gene TRBJ2-2; D not certain. CDR3 length: 15 amino acids. The ends were cut back, 0 bases at V and 3 bases at J, with 8 bases in the middle. CDR3 sequence reads: CASSLALRHTGELFF. DNA for the CDR3: TGTGCCAGCAGTTTAGCGCTGCGGCACACCGGGGAGCTGTTTTTT.

This clonotype occurred a few times. The gene calls are TRBV29-1 and TRBJ1-2; no firm D call. The CDR3 runs to 13 residues. The germline V gene has CDR1 SQVTM and CDR2 ANQGSEA. The germline V and J ends were trimmed by 6 bases and 4 bases, with 15 bases remaining between them. In DNA, the CDR3 is TGCAGCGTACCTGAGGGCTCGAGCTATGGCTACACCTTC. This encodes CSVPEGSSYGYTF.

This clonotype was observed many times. V is TRBV6-1 and J is TRBJ1-5; weak D call: TRBD1 (5 bases). Germline V lookup: CDR1 MNHNS, CDR2 SASEGT. V gave up 6 bases and J gave up 4 bases, with 13 bases separating them. There are 14 residues in the CDR3. CDR3 DNA: TGTGCCAGCAGAGAGGGGTTTCGGAATCAGCCCCAGCATTTT. Protein product: CASREGFRNQPQHF.

The V gene is TRBV5-1, the J gene TRBJ1-3; TRBD1 might be the D (5 bases). Germline CDR1 is SGHRS and CDR2 is YFSETQ. The CDR3 is 15 amino acids. V lost 1 base to trimming and J lost 1 base, with 9 bases between them. The CDR3 reads CASSLYEGSGNTIYF. The CDR3 region has the DNA TGCGCCAGCAGCTTGTATGAGGGGTCTGGAAACACCATATATTTT.